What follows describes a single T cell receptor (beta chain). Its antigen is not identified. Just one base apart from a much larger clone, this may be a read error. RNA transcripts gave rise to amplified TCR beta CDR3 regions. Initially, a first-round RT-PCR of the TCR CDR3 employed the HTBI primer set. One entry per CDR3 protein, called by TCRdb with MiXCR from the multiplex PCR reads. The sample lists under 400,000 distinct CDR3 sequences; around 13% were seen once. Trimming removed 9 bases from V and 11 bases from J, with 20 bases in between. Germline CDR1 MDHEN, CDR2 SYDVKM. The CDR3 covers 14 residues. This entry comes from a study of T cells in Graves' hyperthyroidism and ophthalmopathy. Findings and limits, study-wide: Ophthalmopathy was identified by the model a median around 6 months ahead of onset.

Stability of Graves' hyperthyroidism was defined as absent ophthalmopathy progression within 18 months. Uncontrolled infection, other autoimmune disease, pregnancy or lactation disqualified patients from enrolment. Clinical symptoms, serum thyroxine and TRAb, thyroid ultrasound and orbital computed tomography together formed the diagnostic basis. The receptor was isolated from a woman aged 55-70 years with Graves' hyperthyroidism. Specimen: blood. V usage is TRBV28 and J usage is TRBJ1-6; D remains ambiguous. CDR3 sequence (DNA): TGTGCCAGTACCAACTATTTGGATGATACACCCCTCCACTTT. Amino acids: CASTNYLDDTPLHF.